The sequence of this TCR beta chain was determined in a study of human thymus T cells. Study findings and constraints: The related literature has documented a marked overlap of thymic repertoires among unrelated individuals. It looked as if thymic and blood repertoires used V and J genes in a biased way.

Note on this clone: Its specificity is unknown.

Repertoires were generated with immunoSEQ multiplex PCR, while TCRdb's copy carries only in-frame clones and drops some. The sample comprises roughly 130,000 clones, about 93% of which are singletons, and under 0.025% rests with the top ten. The thymus was resected at corrective cardiac surgery. Infants, healthy and Finnish, who were having corrective surgery for congenital heart defects served as donors. The V end lost 4 bases, the J end lost 5 bases, and 5 bases lay between the germline ends. This CDR3 has 10 residues. Germline V gene lookup returns CDR1 GTSNPN and CDR2 SVGIG (reference sequence). The sequence was obtained from a boy under two years old with a congenital heart defect but otherwise immunologically healthy. The sequenced sample consisted of thymus tissue. This rearrangement joins TRBV30 to TRBJ1-1; D ambiguous. CDR3 protein: CAWKRTEAFF. CDR3 coding DNA: TGTGCCTGGAAAAGAACTGAAGCTTTCTTT. Supplemented by reference TRBV30 and TRBJ1-1, the full variable domain reads SQTIHQWPATLVQPVGSPLSLECTVEGTSNPNLYWYRQAAGRGLQLLFYSVGIGQISSEVPQNLSASRPQDRQFILSSKKLLLSDSGFYLCAWKRTEAFFGQGTRLTVV.